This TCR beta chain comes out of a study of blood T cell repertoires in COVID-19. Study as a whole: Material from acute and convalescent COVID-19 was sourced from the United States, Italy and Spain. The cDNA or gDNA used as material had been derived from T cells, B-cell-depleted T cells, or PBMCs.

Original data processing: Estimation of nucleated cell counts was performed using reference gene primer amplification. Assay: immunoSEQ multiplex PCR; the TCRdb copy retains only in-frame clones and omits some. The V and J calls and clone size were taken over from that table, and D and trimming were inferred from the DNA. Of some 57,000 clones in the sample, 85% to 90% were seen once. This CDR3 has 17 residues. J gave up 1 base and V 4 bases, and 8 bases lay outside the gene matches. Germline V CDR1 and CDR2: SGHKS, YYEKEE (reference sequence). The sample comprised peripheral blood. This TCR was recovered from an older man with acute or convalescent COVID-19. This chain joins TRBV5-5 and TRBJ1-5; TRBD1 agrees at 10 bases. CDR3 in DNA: TGTGCCAGCAGCCTCGTCGGGACAGGGGCGAGCAATCAGCCCCAGCATTTT. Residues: CASSLVGTGASNQPQHF.